Presented here are 21 T cell receptor beta chains from one specimen sequenced in a study of vaccination and CD4 T cells after COVID-19. TCRdb fed the PCR reads into MiXCR, producing one record per CDR3 protein. The table includes around 30,000 distinct CDR3 sequences, approximately 48% detected once. Time point described: late sampling 161 to 241 days after vaccination in three convalescent patients. The sample consisted of CD4+ T cells from blood, taken about 7 months after SARS-CoV-2 vaccination. The receptors derive from a human donor who had recovered from COVID-19.

The CDR3: CASSSSLLEQFF. CDR3 nucleotides: TGTGCCAGCAGCTCGTCCCTCCTTGAGCAGTTCTTC. The chain has TRBV7-9 and TRBJ2-1; D is unclear. Germline V gene data show CDR1 as SEHNR and CDR2 as FQNEAQ (reference sequence). Trimming took 4 bases from V and 9 from J, leaving 10 bases between them. The CDR3 runs 12 residues. The whole variable domain, remainder taken from reference TRBV7-9 and TRBJ2-1, is DTGVSQNPRHKITKRGQNVTFRCDPISEHNRLYWYRQTLGQGPEFLTYFQNEAQLEKSRLLSDRFSAERPKGSFSTLEIQRTEQGDSAMYLCASSSSLLEQFFGPGTRLTVL.

This clonotype was counted only a few times. The chain joins TRBV20-1 to TRBJ2-5; D not certain. V dropped 6 bases and J dropped 5 bases, with 13 bases sitting between them. The CDR3 contains 12 residues. In germline, CDR1 is DFQATT, CDR2 SNEGSKA (reference sequence). This chain's CDR3 is CSAGGVWETQYF. The CDR3 DNA sequence: TGCAGTGCCGGCGGTGTGTGGGAGACCCAGTACTTC.

This chain links TRBV4-1 with TRBJ2-2; D is unclear. CDR1 MGHRA and CDR2 YSYEKL come from the germline V gene. This CDR3 has 15 residues. Trimming left V 8 bases short and J 0 bases short, with 13 bases between. The CDR3 coding sequence is TGCGCCAGCCTTGACATCGCAGCGAACACCGGGGAGCTGTTTTTT. Amino acid sequence: CASLDIAANTGELFF.

The chain employs TRBV6-4 and TRBJ2-5; 9 bases are shared with TRBD2. V shed 6 bases, J shed 0 bases, and the junction held 11 bases outside the gene matches. Per the germline V gene, CDR1 is MRHNA and CDR2 is SNTAGT. The CDR3 spans 17 residues. CDR3 residues: CASSPPSSGIYQETQYF. In nucleotides, the CDR3 is TGTGCCAGCAGCCCGCCTTCTAGCGGGATCTACCAAGAGACCCAGTACTTC.

This chain joins TRBV4-3 and TRBJ2-1, with a possible D match to TRBD2 (6 bases). The CDR3 consists of 15 residues. The ends were cut back, 1 base at V and 4 bases at J, with 11 bases in the middle. The germline CDR1 and CDR2 sequences are LGHNA and YSLEER. The CDR3 nucleotides are TGCGCCAGCAGCCAAGTTAGCGGTACATACAATGAGCAGTTCTTC. Its translation is CASSQVSGTYNEQFF.

The chain uses TRBV6-1 and TRBJ2-1, with D unresolved. The CDR3 spans 13 residues. Germline CDR1 is MNHNS and CDR2 is SASEGT. Trimming took 6 bases from V and 10 from J, leaving 16 bases between them. This CDR3 reads CASRVAYSWEQFF. CDR3 sequence (DNA): TGTGCCAGCAGAGTGGCCTACTCTTGGGAGCAGTTCTTC.

V and J are TRBV18 and TRBJ2-5; 10 positions match TRBD1. With 3 bases clipped from V and 5 bases from J, the junction kept 3 bases outside the gene matches. Germline V gene data show CDR1 as KGHSH and CDR2 as LQKENI. The CDR3 is 14 amino acids. The DNA of the CDR3 is TGTGCCAGCTCACCCGGGACAGGGGAGGAGACCCAGTACTTC. Translation gives CASSPGTGEETQYF.

The chain combines TRBV7-9 with TRBJ2-3; TRBD1 might be the D (5 bases). The CDR3 is 15 amino acids. Germline V CDR1 and CDR2: SEHNR, FQNEAQ (reference sequence). V was cut by 3 bases and J by 5 bases, with 15 bases left in between. This CDR3 is CASSFGQGAGDTQYF. Here the CDR3 DNA reads TGTGCCAGCAGCTTCGGACAAGGTGCAGGAGATACGCAGTATTTT.

Only a few counts were recorded for this clonotype. The rearrangement links TRBV6-4 to TRBJ1-5, with 12 positions matching TRBD1. V gave up 6 bases and J gave up 5 bases; unmatched junction bases: 8. The CDR3 totals 16 residues. Germline V gives CDR1 MRHNA, CDR2 SNTAGT. Here the CDR3 DNA reads TGTGCCAGCAGGAGATGGGGACAGGGGGCGGATCAGCCCCAGCATTTT. Translation: CASRRWGQGADQPQHF.

The J gene is TRBJ2-1, the V gene TRBV28; 9 positions match TRBD1. Germline V gives CDR1 MDHEN, CDR2 SYDVKM. J gave up 7 bases and V 6 bases, and 7 bases lay outside the gene matches. CDR3 length: 14 amino acids. The CDR3 DNA reads as TGTGCCAGCAGAGGGACAGGGAGGTCAAATGAGCAGTTCTTC. Translation: CASRGTGRSNEQFF.

V gene TRBV7-2 combines with J gene TRBJ2-7; 9 bases match TRBD1. The germline CDR1 and CDR2 sequences are SGHTA and FQGNSA. This CDR3 contains 13 residues. The J segment lost 9 bases and the V segment lost 5 bases, leaving 8 bases of the junction unmatched. For the CDR3, the DNA is TGTGCCAGCAGCCAGGGACAGGGTAACGCGCAGTACTTC. Its translation is CASSQGQGNAQYF.

The J gene is TRBJ1-6, the V gene TRBV12-3 or TRBV12-4; TRBD1 is a possible D gene (5 bases). The CDR3 has 16 amino acids. V was cut by 2 bases and J by 7 bases, with 15 bases left in between. DNA of the CDR3: TGTGCCAGCAGTTTAAGGCTAGGGGTCGGCAATTCACCCCTCCACTTT. It codes for CASSLRLGVGNSPLHF.

This clonotype was seen a few times. The V and J genes are TRBV6-5 and TRBJ1-1; TRBD1 matches at 8 bases. CDR1 is MNHEY, CDR2 SVGAGI, per germline. The length of the CDR3 is 18 residues. V lost 2 bases, J lost 2 bases, and 13 bases stayed unmatched. CDR3 in amino acids: CASSYLTRGQGYNTEAFF. DNA for the CDR3: TGTGCCAGCAGTTACCTTACCCGAGGACAGGGCTATAACACTGAAGCTTTCTTT.

The chain couples TRBV19 to TRBJ2-1, with 9 nucleotides matching TRBD2. Germline assignment: CDR1 LNHDA and CDR2 SQIVND (reference sequence). Trimming at V came to 2 bases and at J to 7 bases, leaving 9 bases not matched to a gene. The CDR3 is made up of 16 amino acids. The CDR3 sequence is CASSIWGGRGENEQFF. CDR3 nucleotides: TGTGCCAGTAGTATATGGGGCGGGAGGGGTGAGAATGAGCAGTTCTTC.

The sample holds a few counts of this clonotype. The J gene is TRBJ1-5, the V gene TRBV7-6; no definite D call. The V gene's germline CDR1 is SGHVS and CDR2 FNYEAQ. The V gene lost 2 bases and the J gene lost 5 bases, with 7 bases spanning the gap. The CDR3 consists of 13 residues. This chain's CDR3 is CASSLSRDQPQHF. Here the CDR3 DNA reads TGTGCCAGCAGCTTAAGCCGGGATCAGCCCCAGCATTTT.

V usage is TRBV15 and J usage is TRBJ2-2; possible D gene TRBD2, 6 bases. V was shortened by 1 base and J by 0 bases, with 15 bases between the two germline ends. Germline V CDR1 and CDR2: LNHNV, YYDKDF (reference sequence). CDR3 length: 18 amino acids. The CDR3 DNA reads TGTGCCACCAGCAGAGTCAGTTTACGGAGGGCGAACACCGGGGAGCTGTTTTTT. Translated, it gives CATSRVSLRRANTGELFF.

DNA of the CDR3: TGCGCCAGCAGTGAGCCGGGACTGCTAGACGATACGCAGTATTTT. It is translated as CASSEPGLLDDTQYF. The chain couples TRBV10-2 to TRBJ2-3; D is possibly TRBD2 (6 bases). Germline CDR1 WSHSY, CDR2 SAAADI. The V end lost 2 bases, the J end lost 6 bases, and 15 bases lay between the germline ends. The CDR3 has 15 amino acids.

The chain joins TRBV28 to TRBJ1-5, with TRBD1 matching over 7 bases. Germline assignment: CDR1 MDHEN and CDR2 SYDVKM. V gave up 5 bases and J gave up 2 bases; unmatched junction bases: 9. This CDR3 has 16 residues. The CDR3 coding sequence is TGTGCCAGCAGTCTAATCCAGGGGGGGGGCAATCAGCCCCAGCATTTT. Protein product: CASSLIQGGGNQPQHF.

This chain connects TRBV27 to TRBJ2-1; the D gene is possibly TRBD1 (6 bases). The V gene's germline CDR1 is MNHEY and CDR2 SMNVEV (reference sequence). Deletions cut 3 bases from V and 0 bases from J, with 12 bases between. The CDR3 covers 16 residues. This CDR3 is CASSFMRGTSYNEQFF. The CDR3 DNA reads as TGTGCCAGCAGTTTTATGAGGGGGACCTCCTACAATGAGCAGTTCTTC.

This clonotype was observed a handful of times. This chain links TRBV7-9 with TRBJ2-1; 8 bases agree with TRBD2. V shed 7 bases, J shed 5 bases, and the junction held 7 bases outside the gene matches. The V gene's germline CDR1 is SEHNR and CDR2 FQNEAQ (reference sequence). The CDR3 runs to 14 residues. The CDR3 region has the DNA TGTGCCAGCACCCAGGGGCGGGAGGACAATGAGCAGTTCTTC. Translated, it gives CASTQGREDNEQFF.

This clonotype was counted a single time. V and J are TRBV6-5 and TRBJ1-1; D remains ambiguous. The CDR3 runs to 12 residues. The germline V gene has CDR1 MNHEY and CDR2 SVGAGI. V was clipped by 6 bases and J by 4 bases, with 9 bases between them. The CDR3 region is CASSFSTTEAFF. The CDR3 DNA reads as TGTGCCAGCAGCTTCTCGACCACTGAAGCTTTCTTT.